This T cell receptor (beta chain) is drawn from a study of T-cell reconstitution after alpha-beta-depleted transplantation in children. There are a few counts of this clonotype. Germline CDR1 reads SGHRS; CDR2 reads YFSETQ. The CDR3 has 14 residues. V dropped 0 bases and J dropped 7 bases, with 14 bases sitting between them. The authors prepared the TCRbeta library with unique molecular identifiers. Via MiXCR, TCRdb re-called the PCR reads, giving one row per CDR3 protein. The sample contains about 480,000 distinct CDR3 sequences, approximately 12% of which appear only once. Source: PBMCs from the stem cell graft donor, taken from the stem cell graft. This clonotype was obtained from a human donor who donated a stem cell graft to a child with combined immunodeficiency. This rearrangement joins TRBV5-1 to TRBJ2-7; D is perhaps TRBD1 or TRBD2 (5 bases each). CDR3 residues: CASSLDRLATEQYF. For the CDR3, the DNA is TGCGCCAGCAGCTTGGACAGGCTAGCTACGGAGCAGTACTTC. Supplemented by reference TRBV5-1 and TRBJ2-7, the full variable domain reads KAGVTQTPRYLIKTRGQQVTLSCSPISGHRSVSWYQQTPGQGLQFLFEYFSETQRNKGNFPGRFSGRQFSNSRSEMNVSTLELGDSALYLCASSLDRLATEQYFGPGTRLTVT.